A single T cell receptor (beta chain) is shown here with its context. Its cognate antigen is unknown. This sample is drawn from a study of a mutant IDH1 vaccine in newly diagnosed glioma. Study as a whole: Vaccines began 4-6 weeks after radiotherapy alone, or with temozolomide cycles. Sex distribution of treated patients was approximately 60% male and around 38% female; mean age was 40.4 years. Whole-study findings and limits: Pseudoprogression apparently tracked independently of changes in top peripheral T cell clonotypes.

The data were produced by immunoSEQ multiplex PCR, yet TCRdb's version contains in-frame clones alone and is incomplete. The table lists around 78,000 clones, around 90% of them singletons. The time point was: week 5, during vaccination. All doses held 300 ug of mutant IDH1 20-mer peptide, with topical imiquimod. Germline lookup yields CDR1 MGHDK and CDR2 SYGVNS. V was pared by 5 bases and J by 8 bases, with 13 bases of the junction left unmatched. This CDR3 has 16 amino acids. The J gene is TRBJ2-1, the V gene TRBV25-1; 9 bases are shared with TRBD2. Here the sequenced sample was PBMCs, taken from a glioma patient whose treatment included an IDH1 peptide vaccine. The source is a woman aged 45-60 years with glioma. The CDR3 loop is CASSSQGSSGVDEQFF. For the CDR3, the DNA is TGTGCCAGCAGTTCTCAAGGGTCTAGCGGGGTCGATGAGCAGTTCTTC.